This T cell receptor beta chain was identified in a study of neurological immune-mediated disorders. It was by 5'RACE with 10-nucleotide random UMIs that the cDNA was made. Each CDR3 protein gets one entry after TCRdb re-called the 5' RACE reads with MiXCR. The sample holds more than 45,000 distinct CDR3 sequences, over 10% seen once. Germline V gives CDR1 SGHRS, CDR2 YFSETQ. With 0 bases clipped from V and 3 bases from J, the junction kept 4 bases outside the gene matches. The CDR3 contains 17 residues. Overall study findings and caveats: The greatest TCR clonal expansion appeared in HTLV-1-associated myelopathy and the smallest, falling below healthy controls, in multiple sclerosis.

In its sample, this clonotype was seen many times. As yet, its antigen is unknown. It was from 2 million PBMCs stored at -80 C that the unsorted libraries were obtained. The sample was PBMCs. The chain combines TRBV5-1 with TRBJ2-5, with 14 nucleotides matching TRBD2. This sequence was found in a man between 60 and 75 years old in good health. Written as DNA, the CDR3 is TGCGCCAGCAGCTTGGCCGGGACTAGCGGGGGAGAAGAGACCCAGTACTTC. Protein: CASSLAGTSGGEETQYF.